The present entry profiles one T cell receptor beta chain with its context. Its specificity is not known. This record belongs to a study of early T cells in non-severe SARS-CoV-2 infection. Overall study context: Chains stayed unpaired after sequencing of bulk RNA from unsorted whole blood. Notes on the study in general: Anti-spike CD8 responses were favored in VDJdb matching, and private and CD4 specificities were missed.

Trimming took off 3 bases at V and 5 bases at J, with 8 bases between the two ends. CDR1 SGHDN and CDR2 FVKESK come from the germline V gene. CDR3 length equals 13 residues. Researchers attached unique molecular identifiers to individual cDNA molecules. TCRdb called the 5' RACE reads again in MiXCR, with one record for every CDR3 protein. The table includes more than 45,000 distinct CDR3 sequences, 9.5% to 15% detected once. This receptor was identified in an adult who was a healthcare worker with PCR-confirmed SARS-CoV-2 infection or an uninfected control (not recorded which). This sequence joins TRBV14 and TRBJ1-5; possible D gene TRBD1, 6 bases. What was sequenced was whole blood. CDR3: CASSQDSYQPQHF. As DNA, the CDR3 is TGTGCCAGCAGCCAGGACAGTTATCAGCCCCAGCATTTT.